The present entry profiles one TCR beta chain with its context. The antigen is not known. This specimen belongs to a study of T cells in Graves' hyperthyroidism and ophthalmopathy. An absence of ophthalmopathy progression within 18 months meant stable Graves' hyperthyroidism. The diagnoses drew upon clinical symptoms, serum thyroxine and TRAb, thyroid ultrasound and orbital computed tomography. RNA transcripts yielded amplified TCR beta CDR3 regions. With the HTBI primer set, the TCR CDR3 went through a first round of RT-PCR. TCRdb passed the multiplex PCR reads through MiXCR, listing each CDR3 protein once. The table lists under 350,000 distinct CDR3 sequences, 15% to 20% of them singletons. Study results and limitations: Model predictions of ophthalmopathy came a median approximately seven months before onset.

Germline values: CDR1 SGHTA, CDR2 FQGNSA. The length of the CDR3 is 14 residues. The germline V and J ends were trimmed by 6 bases and 9 bases, with 18 bases remaining between them. The sequenced sample consisted of blood. The V gene is TRBV7-2, the J gene TRBJ2-1, with no clear D. The TCR comes from a woman in her forties or fifties with Graves' hyperthyroidism. CDR3 residues: CASSPVRFGGEQFF. The DNA for the CDR3 is TGTGCCAGCAGTCCAGTGCGGTTCGGCGGTGAGCAGTTCTTC.